The entry below describes one T cell receptor beta chain. This sample is drawn from a study of human T cells and chemical hapten exposure. The CDR3 length is 15 residues. In germline, CDR1 is MNHEY, CDR2 SMNVEV (reference sequence). With 7 bases clipped from V and 1 base from J, the junction kept 6 bases outside the gene matches. TCRdb re-called the 5' RACE reads through MiXCR, storing one row per CDR3 protein. The sample contains 110,000 or so distinct CDR3 sequences, 15% to 20% of which appear only once. Someone pulled total RNA out of unfractionated whole blood. The rearrangement uses TRBV27 and TRBJ1-3, with TRBD1 identical over 8 bases. This TCR was recovered from a human donor in good health. The CDR3 here is CASKRDRLSGNTIYF. The CDR3 DNA is TGTGCCAGCAAGCGGGACAGGTTGTCTGGAAACACCATATATTTT.